The rows below give T cell receptor beta chains drawn from one sample of a study of CD8 T cells in Susac syndrome. TCRdb fed the immunoSEQ multiplex PCR reads into MiXCR, producing one record per CDR3 protein. The sample carries about 160,000 distinct CDR3 sequences, less than 95% recorded once. The sample was CD4+ T cells from PBMCs. Receptors originate from a human donor with multiple sclerosis. The CDR3 runs from the conserved cysteine through the conserved F or W. D genes are given only for firm matches. Expanded clones get a size class; other rows say once, few or many, or leave the size out.

CDR3: CASSRDRTGELFF
DNA: TGTGCCAGCAGTCGGGACCGCACCGGGGAGCTGTTTTTT
size: -
D: -
V: TRBV5-4
J: TRBJ2-2

CDR3: CASSVAPGKETQYF
DNA: TGTGCCAGCAGCGTAGCCCCAGGGAAAGAGACCCAGTACTTC
size: once
D: -
V: TRBV9
J: TRBJ2-5

CDR3: CAWTRASNEQFF
DNA: TGTGCCTGGACCAGGGCTTCCAATGAGCAGTTCTTC
size: -
D: -
V: TRBV30
J: TRBJ2-1

CDR3: CAISESAASGANVLTF
DNA: TGTGCCATCAGTGAGTCAGCGGCCTCTGGGGCCAACGTCCTGACTTTC
size: -
D: -
V: TRBV10-3
J: TRBJ2-6

CDR3: CASSENYGYTF
DNA: TGTGCCAGCTCCGAAAACTATGGCTACACCTTC
size: -
D: -
V: TRBV18
J: TRBJ1-2

CDR3: CASSQGLANYADTQYF
DNA: TGCGCCAGCAGCCAAGGACTAGCGAATTACGCAGATACGCAGTATTTT
size: -
D: TRBD2
V: TRBV4-1
J: TRBJ2-3

CDR3: CASSRRTGRYEQYF
DNA: TGTGCCAGCAGTCGTCGGACAGGTCGCTACGAGCAGTACTTC
size: -
D: TRBD1
V: TRBV28
J: TRBJ2-7

CDR3: CASSSDGYTEAFF
DNA: TGCGCCAGCAGCTCGGACGGTTACACTGAAGCTTTCTTT
size: once
D: -
V: TRBV5-1
J: TRBJ1-1

CDR3: CSAINSGRASGLFF
DNA: TGCAGTGCCATTAATAGCGGGAGGGCCAGTGGGCTGTTTTTT
size: -
D: TRBD2
V: TRBV20-1
J: TRBJ2-2

CDR3: CASSVGSSYGYTF
DNA: TGTGCCAGCAGCGTAGGATCGAGCTATGGCTACACCTTC
size: once
D: -
V: TRBV9
J: TRBJ1-2

CDR3: CAWSLKTGTKRDF
DNA: TGTGCCTGGAGCCTCAAAACCGGGACAAAACGGGATTTT
size: -
D: -
V: TRBV30
J: TRBJ1-5

CDR3: CASSSRALSYEQYF
DNA: TGTGCCAGTAGCTCTAGGGCTCTCTCCTACGAGCAGTACTTC
size: -
D: -
V: TRBV19
J: TRBJ2-7

CDR3: CASSRRGPETQYF
DNA: TGTGCCAGCAGTCGGCGGGGCCCGGAGACCCAGTACTTC
size: once
D: -
V: TRBV12-3/TRBV12-4
J: TRBJ2-5

CDR3: CASSLQTHTEAFF
DNA: TGTGCCAGCAGCTTACAGACACACACTGAAGCTTTCTTT
size: -
D: -
V: TRBV7-2
J: TRBJ1-1

CDR3: CAWRVGTANTGELFF
DNA: TGTGCCTGGAGAGTGGGGACAGCGAACACCGGGGAGCTGTTTTTT
size: -
D: TRBD1
V: TRBV30
J: TRBJ2-2

CDR3: CSVGQDSHEAFF
DNA: TGCAGCGTTGGACAGGACTCTCATGAAGCTTTCTTT
size: -
D: -
V: TRBV29-1
J: TRBJ1-1

CDR3: CATIEDLTHGYTF
DNA: TGTGCCACCATAGAGGACCTAACGCATGGCTACACCTTC
size: -
D: -
V: TRBV10-3
J: TRBJ1-2

CDR3: CASSQLPGQGGETQYF
DNA: TGTGCCAGTAGTCAACTACCGGGACAGGGAGGGGAGACCCAGTACTTC
size: -
D: TRBD1
V: TRBV19
J: TRBJ2-5

CDR3: CASSLQGVQETQYF
DNA: TGTGCCAGCAGCTTACAGGGAGTCCAAGAGACCCAGTACTTC
size: few
D: -
V: TRBV7-9
J: TRBJ2-5

CDR3: CASSPRLAGGDEQFF
DNA: TGTGCCAGCAGCCCCCGACTAGCGGGAGGGGATGAGCAGTTCTTC
size: -
D: TRBD2
V: TRBV7-6
J: TRBJ2-1

CDR3: CASSLRGRWGINYGYTF
DNA: TGTGCCAGCAGCCTCAGGGGGCGGTGGGGGATCAACTATGGCTACACCTTC
size: -
D: TRBD1
V: TRBV6-1
J: TRBJ1-2

CDR3: CATSDLSAGGTEQFF
DNA: TGTGCCACCAGTGATTTGAGCGCGGGAGGGACTGAGCAGTTCTTC
size: -
D: TRBD2
V: TRBV24-1
J: TRBJ2-1

CDR3: CASSLQGNTEVFF
DNA: TGTGCCAGCAGCCTACAGGGGAACACTGAAGTTTTCTTT
size: -
D: TRBD1
V: TRBV14
J: TRBJ1-1

CDR3: CSARAYRDLRSLHF
DNA: TGCAGTGCTAGAGCCTACCGGGACCTTCGTTCCCTCCACTTT
size: -
D: -
V: TRBV20-1
J: TRBJ1-6

CDR3: CASSFGTVGWEAFF
DNA: TGTGCCAGCAGCTTCGGCACCGTCGGGTGGGAGGCTTTCTTT
size: -
D: -
V: TRBV7-9
J: TRBJ1-1

CDR3: CASSSSEYNEQFF
DNA: TGTGCCAGCAGCTCTTCAGAATACAATGAGCAGTTCTTC
size: -
D: -
V: TRBV7-3
J: TRBJ2-1

CDR3: CASSVGPAGGELFF
DNA: TGTGCCAGCAGCGTAGGTCCAGCGGGTGGGGAGCTGTTTTTT
size: -
D: -
V: TRBV9
J: TRBJ2-2

CDR3: CASNHLRDISYEQYF
DNA: TGTGCCAGCAACCACCTCCGGGACATCTCCTACGAGCAGTACTTC
size: -
D: -
V: TRBV2
J: TRBJ2-7

CDR3: CASSQEAGPTDTQYF
DNA: TGCGCCAGCAGCCAAGAAGCAGGGCCCACAGATACGCAGTATTTT
size: -
D: -
V: TRBV4-3
J: TRBJ2-3

CDR3: CASSQDTSGRGGQFF
DNA: TGTGCCAGCAGCCAAGACACTAGCGGCAGGGGGGGGCAGTTCTTC
size: once
D: -
V: TRBV4-2
J: TRBJ2-1

CDR3: CASSLWTSGYYEQYF
DNA: TGTGCCAGCAGCCTTTGGACTAGCGGATACTACGAGCAGTACTTC
size: -
D: TRBD2
V: TRBV7-2
J: TRBJ2-7

CDR3: CASSLPQDGQETQYF
DNA: TGTGCCAGCAGCTTGCCTCAGGACGGACAAGAGACCCAGTACTTC
size: -
D: -
V: TRBV7-9
J: TRBJ2-5

CDR3: CASSPYGVQSNQPQHF
DNA: TGTGCCAGCTCACCTTACGGGGTCCAGAGCAATCAGCCCCAGCATTTT
size: -
D: -
V: TRBV18
J: TRBJ1-5

CDR3: CASSRGSTQYF
DNA: TGTGCCAGCAGCCGAGGGAGTACGCAGTATTTT
size: -
D: -
V: TRBV7-2
J: TRBJ2-3

CDR3: CSAEIVEGVAGGSRDTQYF
DNA: TGCAGTGCGGAAATCGTAGAGGGGGTAGCGGGAGGCTCTAGAGATACGCAGTATTTT
size: -
D: TRBD2
V: TRBV20-1
J: TRBJ2-3

CDR3: CASSPRSRPGNTEAFF
DNA: TGTGCCAGCTCACCACGCTCCCGTCCGGGGAACACTGAAGCTTTCTTT
size: once
D: -
V: TRBV18
J: TRBJ1-1

CDR3: CASSVGTLRKRGFSYEQYF
DNA: TGTGCCAGCAGCGTGGGAACCCTCAGAAAGCGGGGGTTCTCCTACGAGCAGTACTTC
size: -
D: TRBD2
V: TRBV9
J: TRBJ2-7

CDR3: CSATTQGNTEAFF
DNA: TGCAGTGCTACGACACAGGGAAACACTGAAGCTTTCTTT
size: -
D: -
V: TRBV20-1
J: TRBJ1-1

CDR3: CAICPTGGVDQPQHF
DNA: TGTGCCATTTGCCCAACAGGGGGTGTCGATCAGCCCCAGCATTTT
size: -
D: TRBD1
V: TRBV28
J: TRBJ1-5

CDR3: CASSLSVGGKFF
DNA: TGCGCCAGCAGCTTGTCCGTAGGGGGGAAATTCTTT
size: -
D: -
V: TRBV5-1
J: TRBJ1-1

CDR3: CASSDRNSGNTIYF
DNA: TGTGCCAGCAGTGACCGGAACTCTGGAAACACCATATATTTT
size: -
D: -
V: TRBV25-1
J: TRBJ1-3

CDR3: CASSLEVAWGYTF
DNA: TGTGCCAGCAGCTTAGAGGTCGCCTGGGGCTACACCTTC
size: -
D: -
V: TRBV7-9
J: TRBJ1-2

CDR3: CSVARGSLVDEQFF
DNA: TGCAGCGTTGCGCGCGGGAGTTTGGTCGATGAGCAGTTCTTC
size: -
D: TRBD2
V: TRBV29-1
J: TRBJ2-1

CDR3: CAIGQGWDEQFF
DNA: TGTGCCATAGGACAGGGTTGGGATGAGCAGTTCTTC
size: -
D: TRBD1
V: TRBV3-1
J: TRBJ2-1

CDR3: CASSPPRGSYTF
DNA: TGTGCCAGCTCACCACCGCGAGGTAGCTACACCTTC
size: -
D: -
V: TRBV18
J: TRBJ1-2

CDR3: CASSLEGSLFYGYTF
DNA: TGCGCCAGCAGCTTGGAAGGCAGTCTTTTCTATGGCTACACCTTC
size: -
D: -
V: TRBV5-1
J: TRBJ1-2

CDR3: CATSDYREDTQYF
DNA: TGTGCCACCAGTGACTACCGAGAGGATACGCAGTATTTT
size: -
D: -
V: TRBV24-1
J: TRBJ2-3

CDR3: CASSSRQGPSSGGYTF
DNA: TGTGCCAGCAGCTCCCGACAGGGGCCTTCGTCCGGTGGCTACACCTTC
size: -
D: TRBD1
V: TRBV7-2
J: TRBJ1-2

CDR3: CASSLWLNEQYF
DNA: TGTGCCAGCAGCTTGTGGCTAAACGAGCAGTACTTC
size: few
D: -
V: TRBV5-5
J: TRBJ2-7

CDR3: CSATKRERRWNIQYF
DNA: TGCAGTGCTACCAAGCGGGAGAGACGATGGAACATTCAGTACTTC
size: -
D: TRBD2
V: TRBV20-1
J: TRBJ2-4

CDR3: CASSSLASYNEQFF
DNA: TGTGCCAGCAGCTCACTGGCGAGCTACAATGAGCAGTTCTTC
size: -
D: -
V: TRBV11-2
J: TRBJ2-1

CDR3: CASSPDPGQSNTEAFF
DNA: TGCGCCAGCAGCCCAGATCCGGGACAGTCGAACACTGAAGCTTTCTTT
size: -
D: TRBD1
V: TRBV4-1
J: TRBJ1-1

CDR3: CASSLVAGAYNEQFF
DNA: TGTGCCAGCAGCTTGGTAGCGGGGGCCTACAATGAGCAGTTCTTC
size: -
D: TRBD2
V: TRBV5-4
J: TRBJ2-1

CDR3: CASSQGEAFGAKTQYF
DNA: TGTGCCAGCAGCCAGGGTGAAGCGTTTGGTGCGAAGACGCAGTATTTT
size: -
D: -
V: TRBV3-1
J: TRBJ2-3

CDR3: CASSQDWVSGELFF
DNA: TGTGCCAGCAGCCAAGATTGGGTTTCCGGGGAGCTGTTTTTT
size: once
D: -
V: TRBV3-1
J: TRBJ2-2

CDR3: CASSQAGGPETQYF
DNA: TGTGCCAGCAGCCAAGCGGGAGGGCCGGAGACCCAGTACTTC
size: -
D: TRBD2
V: TRBV3-1
J: TRBJ2-5